A selection of T cell receptor beta chains follows, all from one sample in a study of T cell changes during pregnancy in multiple sclerosis. Sequencing was performed with immunoSEQ multiplex PCR; in TCRdb, only in-frame clones are kept and a portion is missing. The sample gives more than 90,000 clones, over 80% of which show up once; approximately 2% is in the top ten. Sequenced material: peripheral blood, taken after pregnancy. Every receptor here comes from a female donor with multiple sclerosis, enrolled in a pregnancy study. Both conserved end residues are part of each CDR3. Each record gives: V gene, J gene, D gene, clone size, CDR3 DNA, CDR3 protein. D genes are given only for firm matches. Part of the rows lack a size; the others show once, few, many or a class for expanded clones.

TRBV18,TRBJ1-1,.,medium-sized,TGTGCCAGCTCACCACAAGGAGCGGGGAATCACTTT,CASSPQGAGNHF
TRBV2,TRBJ2-1,TRBD1,.,TGTGCCAGCAGTACACAGGGGTTCTACAATGAGCAGTTCTTC,CASSTQGFYNEQFF
TRBV30,TRBJ1-4,.,.,TGTGCCTGGACAGGGTCAATGTTAAATGAAAAACTGTTTTTT,CAWTGSMLNEKLFF
TRBV30,TRBJ1-1,.,.,TGTGCCTGGGGCCGGGAGGGCACTGAAGCTTTCTTT,CAWGREGTEAFF
TRBV27,TRBJ1-2,.,.,TGTGCCAGCAGTTTAAATGGGGGGGCCGGGGGCTACACCTTC,CASSLNGGAGGYTF
TRBV2,TRBJ1-5,TRBD1,.,TGTGCCAGATCGACAGGGGGGGATCAGCCCCAGCATTTT,CARSTGGDQPQHF
TRBV28,TRBJ1-1,.,.,TGTGCCAGCAGAGAAGGGGGTAGTACTGAAGCTTTCTTT,CASREGGSTEAFF
TRBV5-1,TRBJ2-1,TRBD2,once,TGCGCCAGCAGCTGGCGGGAGGCTCGAAATGAGCAGTTCTTC,CASSWREARNEQFF
TRBV5-4,TRBJ1-4,.,.,TGTGCCAGCAGCTTCGGGCTGACAGGAACTAATGAAAAACTGTTTTTT,CASSFGLTGTNEKLFF
TRBV4-1,TRBJ2-7,.,.,TGCGCCAGCAGCCAAGATAGCGTCGACATAGGTTACTACGAGCAGTACTTC,CASSQDSVDIGYYEQYF
TRBV6-5,TRBJ2-6,.,.,TGTGCCAGCAGCCCTGGGCAGGCTGGGGCCAACGTCCTGACTTTC,CASSPGQAGANVLTF
TRBV5-1,TRBJ2-3,.,.,TGCGCCAGCAGCTCCTTACAACAACCCACAGATACGCAGTATTTT,CASSSLQQPTDTQYF
TRBV21-1,TRBJ2-7,.,.,TGTGCCAGCAGCAAATGCGAGGGTCTCGAGCAGTACTTC,CASSKCEGLEQYF
TRBV11-1,TRBJ2-3,.,once,TGTGCCAGCAGGCGCCCAGGGGCGCGGGGCACAGATACGCAGTATTTT,CASRRPGARGTDTQYF
TRBV6-6,TRBJ2-1,.,.,TGTGCCAGCAGTGACCCGACGCGGGGTGAGCAGTTCTTC,CASSDPTRGEQFF
TRBV6-5,TRBJ1-1,.,.,TGTGCCAGCAGTTCCGGGACAAAAAACACTGAAGCTTTCTTT,CASSSGTKNTEAFF
TRBV9,TRBJ2-2,TRBD2,once,TGTGCCAGCAGAGGGTTAGCGGGAGTAGGCGGGGAGCTGTTTTTT,CASRGLAGVGGELFF
TRBV6-1,TRBJ2-2,.,.,TGTGCCAGCAGCGCCGGGGAGCTGTTTTTT,CASSAGELFF